This T cell receptor beta chain was recorded in a study of CD8 T cells in Susac syndrome. Study-wide background: Roughly six sequenced Susac syndrome patients had clinically active disease, while under ten were in remission. Blood was drawn from Susac syndrome patients while they were therapy-naive, on corticosteroids, or on intravenous immunoglobulin alone.

The ends were cut back, 5 bases at V and 5 bases at J, with 14 bases in the middle. Germline V gene lookup returns CDR1 SNHLY and CDR2 FYNNEI. The CDR3 consists of 14 residues. Reverse transcription of about 0.5 to 1 ug RNA was carried out with random hexamers. immunoSEQ multiplex PCR amplified TCR beta CDR3 across 54 Vbeta, 13 Jbeta. From the immunoSEQ multiplex PCR reads, TCRdb called clonotypes with MiXCR, one entry per CDR3 protein. The table has some 250,000 distinct CDR3 sequences, 90% to 97% seen once. Sequencing of TCR beta covered CD8+ and CD4+ T cells obtained from blood. V and J are TRBV2 and TRBJ2-3, with D perhaps matching TRBD2 (5 bases). Sequenced material: CD4+ T cells from PBMCs. The TCR was taken from a human donor with Susac syndrome. The DNA for the CDR3 is TGTGCCAGCAGTCTAGCCCCGATGGAAGATACGCAGTATTTT. This sequence encodes CASSLAPMEDTQYF.